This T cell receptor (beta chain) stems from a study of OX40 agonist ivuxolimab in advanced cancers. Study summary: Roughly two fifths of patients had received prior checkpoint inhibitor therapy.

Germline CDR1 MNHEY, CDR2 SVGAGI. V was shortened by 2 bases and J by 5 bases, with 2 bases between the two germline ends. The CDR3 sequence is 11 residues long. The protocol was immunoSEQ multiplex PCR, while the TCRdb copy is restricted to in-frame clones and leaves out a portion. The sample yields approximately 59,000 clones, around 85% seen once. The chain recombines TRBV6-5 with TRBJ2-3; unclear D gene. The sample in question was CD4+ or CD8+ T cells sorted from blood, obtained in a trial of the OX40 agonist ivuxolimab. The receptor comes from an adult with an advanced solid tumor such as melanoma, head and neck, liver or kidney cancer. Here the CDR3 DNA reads TGTGCCAGCAGTTACCGAGATACGCAGTATTTT. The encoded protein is CASSYRDTQYF.